This T cell receptor beta chain was recorded in a study of T cell responses to AZD1222 COVID-19 vaccine. The study, taken as a whole, reports: Donors, mostly white British, included more females; clonal diversity was possibly underestimated. Baseline seropositivity occurred in only a handful of AZD1222 recipients. The study found vaccine-associated CD4 TCRs spanning spike, dominant at 160-218 and 743-854.

CDR1 GTSNPN and CDR2 SVGIG come from the germline V gene (reference sequence). The CDR3 has 17 residues. With V trimmed by 2 bases and J by 4 bases, 11 bases remained unmatched. To note about this clone: Its target is not known.

Assay used: immunoSEQ multiplex PCR; TCRdb lists only in-frame clones, some missing. The table has roughly 120,000 clones, just under 95% seen once; the top ten hold roughly 6.6%. The sample here was peripheral blood, taken on day 0 of AZD1222 vaccination. This receptor was identified in an adult in good health. V is TRBV30 and J is TRBJ1-5; 10 nucleotides align to TRBD1. The CDR3 DNA sequence: TGTGCCTGGAGTAGTGGACAGGGGGAGTTTAGGAATCAGCCCCAGCATTTT. Protein sequence: CAWSSGQGEFRNQPQHF.